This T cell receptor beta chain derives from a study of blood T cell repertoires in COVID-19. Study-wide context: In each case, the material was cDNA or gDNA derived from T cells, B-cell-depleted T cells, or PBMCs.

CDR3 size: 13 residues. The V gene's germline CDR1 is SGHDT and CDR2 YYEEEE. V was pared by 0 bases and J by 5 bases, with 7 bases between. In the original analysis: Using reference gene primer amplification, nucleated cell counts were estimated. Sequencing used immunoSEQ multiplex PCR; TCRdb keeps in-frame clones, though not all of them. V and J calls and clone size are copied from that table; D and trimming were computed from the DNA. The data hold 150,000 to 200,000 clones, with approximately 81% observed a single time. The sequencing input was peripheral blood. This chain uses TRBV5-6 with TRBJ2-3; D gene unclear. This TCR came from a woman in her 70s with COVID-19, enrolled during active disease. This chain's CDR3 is CASSLVPVDTQYF. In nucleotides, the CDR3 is TGTGCCAGCAGCTTGGTTCCGGTAGATACGCAGTATTTT.